This T cell receptor (beta chain) is drawn from a study of T cell responses to AZD1222 COVID-19 vaccine. The assay was immunoSEQ multiplex PCR, and TCRdb's table has in-frame clones only and misses some. Of about 130,000 clones listed, roughly 90% were seen once; the top ten hold over 2.5%. This clone was seen only once. The CDR3 has 11 residues. V was shortened by 4 bases and J by 6 bases, with 8 bases between the two germline ends. CDR1 is SGHDT and CDR2 is YYEEEE in the germline V gene. Specimen: peripheral blood, collected on day 0 of AZD1222 vaccination. The receptor was isolated from an adult in good health. The chain carries TRBV5-6 and TRBJ2-7, with D perhaps TRBD2 (5 bases). The CDR3 DNA reads TGTGCCAGCAGCGGCGGAGGCGAGCAGTACTTC. It is translated as CASSGGGEQYF. Based on the CDR3 plus reference TRBV5-6 and TRBJ2-7, the full variable domain is DAGVTQSPTHLIKTRGQQVTLRCSPKSGHDTVSWYQQALGQGPQFIFQYYEEEERQRGNFPDRFSGHQFPNYSSELNVNALLLGDSALYLCASSGGGEQYFGPGTRLTVT.